The entry that follows covers one T cell receptor beta chain sequence. TCRdb re-derived calls from the 5' RACE reads in MiXCR, one entry per CDR3 protein. This sample has some 120,000 distinct CDR3 sequences, with 9.5% to 15% found just once. This sample stems from a study of spatial heterogeneity in lung cancer. Sample time point: blood at routine non-recurrence follow-up after resection. Unsorted whole RNA from tumor, nontumor lung or frozen PBMC underwent sequencing. Germline V CDR1 and CDR2: SGHTA, FQGNSA. Trimming left V 2 bases short and J 0 bases short, with 12 bases between. The CDR3 runs 16 residues.

The chain couples TRBV7-2 to TRBJ2-3; D is possibly TRBD2 (6 bases). The clonotype originates from a male donor with early-stage non-small cell lung cancer. This sample comprised PBMCs, obtained at follow-up. DNA for the CDR3: TGTGCCAGCAGCTTATGGCGGGGTACTAGCACAGATACGCAGTATTTT. It is translated as CASSLWRGTSTDTQYF.